The rows below give T cell receptor beta chains drawn from one sample of a study of T cells in Graves' hyperthyroidism and ophthalmopathy. TCRdb re-called the multiplex PCR reads with MiXCR, one entry per CDR3 protein. The sample has about 600,000 distinct CDR3 sequences, roughly a sixth seen once. The sequenced sample was blood. These receptors were taken from a woman between 35 and 50 years old with Graves' ophthalmopathy. The CDR3 runs from the conserved cysteine through the conserved F or W. The order of the fields is V gene, D gene, J gene, clone size, CDR3 DNA, CDR3 protein. A D gene is named only where the DNA matches it firmly. Clone size is stated in some rows and not others, as once, few, many or a class when expanded.

TRBV5-1	NA	TRBJ1-1	few	TGCGCCAGCAGCTTTGCCGCCGAGGGCACTGAAGCTTTCTTT	CASSFAAEGTEAFF
TRBV2	NA	TRBJ1-6	many	TGTGCCAGCAGTGAAGCACGCCAGGCGAATTCACCCCTCCACTTT	CASSEARQANSPLHF
TRBV20-1	NA	TRBJ2-7	many	TGCAGTGCTAGAGGACCCGTAGCGCGCTCCTACGAGCAGTACTTC	CSARGPVARSYEQYF
TRBV12-3/TRBV12-4	TRBD2	TRBJ2-7	many	TGTGCCAGCAGGGGACTAGCGGGAGGGCCGGTGGAGGACGAGCAGTACTTC	CASRGLAGGPVEDEQYF
TRBV7-9	TRBD2	TRBJ2-5	few	TGTGCCAGCAGCTCAACTAGCGGGAGACAACAAGAGACCCAGTACTTC	CASSSTSGRQQETQYF
TRBV9	NA	TRBJ2-1	NA	TGTGCCAGCAGCCCACGCCCCCGGGCGAATGAGCAGTTCTTC	CASSPRPRANEQFF
TRBV28	NA	TRBJ2-4	once	TGTGCCAGCAGTCGTCCAGCCGGAGGAAGCATTCAGTACTTC	CASSRPAGGSIQYF
TRBV27	NA	TRBJ1-2	many	TGTGCCAGCAGTTTAGTCAAGGGTTTGGATGGCTACACCTTC	CASSLVKGLDGYTF
TRBV10-2	NA	TRBJ2-3	NA	TGCGCCAGCAGTGACAGGGGGACTTACACAGATACGCAGTATTTT	CASSDRGTYTDTQYF
TRBV7-8	TRBD2	TRBJ2-1	NA	TGTGCCAGCAGCCTGGGGTCTAGTAGCGGGAGGGCCGACAATGAGCAGTTCTTC	CASSLGSSSGRADNEQFF
TRBV7-2	NA	TRBJ1-3	NA	TGTGCCAGCAGCTTGGCCGAGGTTATCGGGAGTAAGGGAAACACCATATATTTT	CASSLAEVIGSKGNTIYF
TRBV5-5	TRBD1	TRBJ1-1	NA	TGTGCCAGCAGCTCGACAGGGGGCACCGCTGAAGCTTTCTTT	CASSSTGGTAEAFF
TRBV4-2	TRBD1	TRBJ2-3	NA	TGTGCCAGCAGCCGGAGGACAGGGGCGAGCACAGATACGCAGTATTTT	CASSRRTGASTDTQYF
TRBV11-2	NA	TRBJ2-1	NA	TGTGCCAGCAGCCCTGGTTTGGGAGGCGGTGAGCAGTTCTTC	CASSPGLGGGEQFF
TRBV30	NA	TRBJ1-5	many	TGTGCCTGGAGTGCCGGGACCAATCAGCCCCAGCATTTT	CAWSAGTNQPQHF
TRBV28	NA	TRBJ2-1	few	TGTGCCAGCAGTTTGATTGAGCAGTTCTTC	CASSLIEQFF
TRBV28	NA	TRBJ2-1	NA	TGTGCCAGCAGTTCCCCCCCCCTTTGGCAGTTCTTC	CASSSPPLWQFF
TRBV2	NA	TRBJ2-1	many	TGTGCCAGCCGGACTGGAGTTTCCCCTTACAATGAGCAGTTCTTC	CASRTGVSPYNEQFF
TRBV20-1	NA	TRBJ1-4	many	TGCAGTGCTAGAATTCCTGGAGCTGAAAAACTGTTTTTT	CSARIPGAEKLFF
TRBV3-1	NA	TRBJ2-3	NA	TGTGCCAGCAGCCAAGATGTCGGACTAACGGGAGTATGGCAGTATTTT	CASSQDVGLTGVWQYF
TRBV11-2	TRBD2	TRBJ2-5	NA	TGTGCCAGCAGCAAAGGGACTAGCGGGGGGGAGGAGACCCAGTACTTC	CASSKGTSGGEETQYF
TRBV7-9	TRBD1	TRBJ1-1	NA	TGTGCCAGCAGCTTGCCCAGGGGGGGGAGCACTGAAGCTTTCTTT	CASSLPRGGSTEAFF
TRBV11-2	NA	TRBJ2-5	once	TGTGCCAGCAGCTTAAGCCAGGGGATCGAGACCCAGTACTTC	CASSLSQGIETQYF
TRBV7-3	NA	TRBJ2-1	NA	TGTGCCAGCAGCTTATCGACCCCAAATGAGCAGTTCTTC	CASSLSTPNEQFF
TRBV9	NA	TRBJ2-2	few	TGTGCCAGCAGCGTAGATGTTTTACATGGTGGGGAGCTGTTTTTT	CASSVDVLHGGELFF
TRBV6-1	NA	TRBJ1-1	NA	NA	CASTMGQAVANGTFF
TRBV7-8	TRBD1	TRBJ2-7	many	TGTGCCAGCACCCTACAGGGGACACCCTACGAGCAGTACTTC	CASTLQGTPYEQYF
TRBV14	NA	TRBJ2-7	NA	TGTGCCAGCAGCCGCGGACGGACCTACGAGCAGTACTTC	CASSRGRTYEQYF
TRBV18	NA	TRBJ1-5	once	TGTGCCAGCTCACCCAGATCGGACAGTAATAGCAATCAGCCCCAGCATTTT	CASSPRSDSNSNQPQHF
TRBV15	TRBD2	TRBJ2-7	many	TGTGCCACCAGCAGAGAAGGGGAACTAGCGGGATACTACGAGCAGTACTTC	CATSREGELAGYYEQYF
TRBV12-3/TRBV12-4	TRBD1	TRBJ1-2	many	TGTGCCAGCAACCCCCGGACAGGGGGCGTTTCGGACTACACCTTC	CASNPRTGGVSDYTF
TRBV3-1	NA	TRBJ1-2	many	TGTGCCAGCAGCCAAGATTATGGCTACACCTTC	CASSQDYGYTF